This T cell receptor beta chain was observed in a study of T cell responses to AZD1222 COVID-19 vaccine. Trimming removed 0 bases at V and 2 bases at J, with 7 bases between. Germline CDR1 and CDR2: ENHRY and SYGVKD. The length of the CDR3 is 14 residues. Profiling relied on immunoSEQ multiplex PCR, and the TCRdb table lists in-frame clones only, not all of them. The data show about 120,000 clones, roughly 90% seen once. Here the sequenced sample was peripheral blood, taken 28 days after the second AZD1222 dose. This clonotype was sampled from an adult who received the AZD1222 COVID-19 vaccine. V is TRBV10-3 and J is TRBJ1-1; no clear D gene. As DNA, the CDR3 is TGTGCCATCAGTGAGTCGGGCCCTAACACTGAAGCTTTCTTT. It yields the protein CAISESGPNTEAFF.